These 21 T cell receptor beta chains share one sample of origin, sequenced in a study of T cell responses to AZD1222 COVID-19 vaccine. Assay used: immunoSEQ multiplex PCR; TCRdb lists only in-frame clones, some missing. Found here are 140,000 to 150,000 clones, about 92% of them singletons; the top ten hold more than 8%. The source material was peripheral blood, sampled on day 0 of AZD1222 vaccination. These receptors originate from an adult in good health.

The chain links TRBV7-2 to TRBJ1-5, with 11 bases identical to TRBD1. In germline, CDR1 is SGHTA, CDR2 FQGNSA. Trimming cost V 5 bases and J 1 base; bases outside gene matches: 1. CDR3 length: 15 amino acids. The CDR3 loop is CASSGQGASNQPQHF. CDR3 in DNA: TGTGCCAGCAGCGGACAGGGGGCGAGCAATCAGCCCCAGCATTTT.

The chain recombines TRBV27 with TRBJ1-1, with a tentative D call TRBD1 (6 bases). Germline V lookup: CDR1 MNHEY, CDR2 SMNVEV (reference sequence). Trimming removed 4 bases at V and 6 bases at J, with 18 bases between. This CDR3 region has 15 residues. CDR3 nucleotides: TGTGCCAGCAGTTCGCAGGGGAGTAAACGGGCTGAAGCTTTCTTT. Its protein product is CASSSQGSKRAEAFF.

The CDR3 here is CASSEADDYEQYF. DNA for the CDR3: TGTGCCAGCAGTGAGGCAGACGATTACGAGCAGTACTTC. The V and J genes are TRBV6-1 and TRBJ2-7; the D is unclear. CDR3 size: 13 residues. V lost 3 bases, J lost 4 bases, and 10 bases lay in between. Per germline, CDR1 MNHNS and CDR2 SASEGT.

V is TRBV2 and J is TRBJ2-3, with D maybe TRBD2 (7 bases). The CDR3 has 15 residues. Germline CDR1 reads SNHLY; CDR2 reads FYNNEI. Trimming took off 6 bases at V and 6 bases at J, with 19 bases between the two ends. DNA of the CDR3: TGTGCCAGCAGCACACACTCCGGGGGGCCGGATACGCAGTATTTT. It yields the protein CASSTHSGGPDTQYF.

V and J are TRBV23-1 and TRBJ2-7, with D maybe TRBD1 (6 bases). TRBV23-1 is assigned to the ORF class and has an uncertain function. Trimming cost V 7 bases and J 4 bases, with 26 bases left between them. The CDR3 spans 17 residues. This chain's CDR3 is CASKVADRSPLRYEQYF. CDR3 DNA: TGCGCCAGCAAGGTAGCCGACAGGTCCCCTTTGAGGTACGAGCAGTACTTC.

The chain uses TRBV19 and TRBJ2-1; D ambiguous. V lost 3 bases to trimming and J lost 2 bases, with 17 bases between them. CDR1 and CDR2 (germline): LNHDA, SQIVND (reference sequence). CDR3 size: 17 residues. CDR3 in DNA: TGTGCCAGTAGTATTGGGAAGGGTGGCCTTACCTACAATGAGCAGTTCTTC. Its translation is CASSIGKGGLTYNEQFF.

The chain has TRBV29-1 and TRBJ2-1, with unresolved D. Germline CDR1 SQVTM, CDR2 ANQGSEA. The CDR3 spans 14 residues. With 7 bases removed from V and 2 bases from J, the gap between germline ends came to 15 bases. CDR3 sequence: CSGARVQPYNEQFF. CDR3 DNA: TGCAGCGGTGCCCGGGTCCAGCCCTACAATGAGCAGTTCTTC.

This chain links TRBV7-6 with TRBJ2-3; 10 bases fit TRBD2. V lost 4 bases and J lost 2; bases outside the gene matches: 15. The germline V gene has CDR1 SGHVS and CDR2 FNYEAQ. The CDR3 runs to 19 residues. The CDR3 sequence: CASSSDVVQRGGVTDTQYF. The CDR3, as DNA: TGTGCCAGCAGCTCTGATGTCGTACAGCGGGGGGGCGTCACAGATACGCAGTATTTT.

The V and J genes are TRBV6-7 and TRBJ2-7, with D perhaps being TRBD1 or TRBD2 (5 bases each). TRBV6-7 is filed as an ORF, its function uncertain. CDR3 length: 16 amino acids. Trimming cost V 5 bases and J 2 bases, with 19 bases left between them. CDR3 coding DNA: TGTGCCAGCAGTCACGAACCGCCGGGACCAGCCTACGAGCAGTACTTC. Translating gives CASSHEPPGPAYEQYF.

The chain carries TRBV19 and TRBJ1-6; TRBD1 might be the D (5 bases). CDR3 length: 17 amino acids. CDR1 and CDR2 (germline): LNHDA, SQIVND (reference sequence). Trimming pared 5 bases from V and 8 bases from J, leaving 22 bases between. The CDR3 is CASSLRPSGTDYSPLHF. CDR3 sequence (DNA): TGTGCCAGTAGTCTCCGCCCTAGCGGGACGGACTATTCACCCCTCCACTTT.

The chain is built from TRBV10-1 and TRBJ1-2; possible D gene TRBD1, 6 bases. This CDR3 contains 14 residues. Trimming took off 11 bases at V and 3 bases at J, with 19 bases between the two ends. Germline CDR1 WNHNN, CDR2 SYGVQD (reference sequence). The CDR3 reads CAGQAEQGHYGYTF. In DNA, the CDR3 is TGCGCCGGCCAAGCAGAACAGGGCCACTATGGCTACACCTTC.

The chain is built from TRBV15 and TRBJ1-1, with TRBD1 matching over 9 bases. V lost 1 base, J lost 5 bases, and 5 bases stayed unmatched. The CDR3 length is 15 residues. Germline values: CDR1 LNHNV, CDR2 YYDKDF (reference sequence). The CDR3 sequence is CATSRVDRGRTEAFF. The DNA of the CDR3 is TGTGCCACCAGCAGAGTTGACAGGGGGAGGACTGAAGCTTTCTTT. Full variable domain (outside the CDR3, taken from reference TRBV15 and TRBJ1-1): DAMVIQNPRYQVTQFGKPVTLSCSQTLNHNVMYWYQQKSSQAPKLLFHYYDKDFNNEADTPDNFQSRRPNTSFCFLDIRSPGLGDTAMYLCATSRVDRGRTEAFFGQGTRLTVV.

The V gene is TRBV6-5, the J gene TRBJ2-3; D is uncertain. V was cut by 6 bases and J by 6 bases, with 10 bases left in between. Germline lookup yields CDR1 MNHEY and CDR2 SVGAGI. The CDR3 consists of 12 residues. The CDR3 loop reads CASSPSGDTQYF. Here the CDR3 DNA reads TGTGCCAGCAGCCCCTCTGGGGATACGCAGTATTTT.

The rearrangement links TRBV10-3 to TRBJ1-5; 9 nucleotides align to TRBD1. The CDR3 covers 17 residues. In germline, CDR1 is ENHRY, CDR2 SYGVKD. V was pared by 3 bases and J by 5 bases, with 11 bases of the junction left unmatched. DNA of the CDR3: TGTGCCATCAGTGAAGTGGGACAGGGATTAGGAGATCAGCCCCAGCATTTT. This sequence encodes CAISEVGQGLGDQPQHF.

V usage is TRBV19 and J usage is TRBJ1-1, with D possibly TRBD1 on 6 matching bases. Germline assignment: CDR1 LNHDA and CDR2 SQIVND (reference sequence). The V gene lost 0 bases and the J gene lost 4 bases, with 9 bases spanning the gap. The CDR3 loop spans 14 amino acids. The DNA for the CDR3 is TGTGCCAGTAGTATAGAAGGGGGAGGCACTGAAGCTTTCTTT. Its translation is CASSIEGGGTEAFF.

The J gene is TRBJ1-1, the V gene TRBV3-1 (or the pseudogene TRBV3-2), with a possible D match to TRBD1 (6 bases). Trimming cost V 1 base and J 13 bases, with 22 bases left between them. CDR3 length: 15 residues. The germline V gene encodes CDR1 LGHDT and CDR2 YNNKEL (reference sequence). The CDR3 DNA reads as TGTGCCAGCAGCCAAGTTTTAGGCGCAGGACAGAGCCTTTTCTTT. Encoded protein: CASSQVLGAGQSLFF.

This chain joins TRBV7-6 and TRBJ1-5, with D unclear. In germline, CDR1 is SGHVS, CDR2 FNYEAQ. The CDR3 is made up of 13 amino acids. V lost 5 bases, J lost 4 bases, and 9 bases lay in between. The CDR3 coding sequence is TGTGCCAGCAGCCCTACGGAAAATCAGCCCCAGCATTTT. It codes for CASSPTENQPQHF.

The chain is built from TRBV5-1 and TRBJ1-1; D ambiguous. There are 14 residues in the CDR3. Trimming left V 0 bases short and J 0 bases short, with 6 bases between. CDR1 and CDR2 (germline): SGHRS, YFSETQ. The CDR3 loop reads CASSLARMNTEAFF. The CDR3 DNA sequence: TGCGCCAGCAGCTTGGCCCGCATGAACACTGAAGCTTTCTTT.

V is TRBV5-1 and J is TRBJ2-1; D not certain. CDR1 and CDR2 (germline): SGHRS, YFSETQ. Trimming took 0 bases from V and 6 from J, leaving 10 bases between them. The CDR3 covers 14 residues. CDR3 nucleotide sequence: TGCGCCAGCAGCTTGGATGCAGGTCCCAATGAGCAGTTCTTC. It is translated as CASSLDAGPNEQFF. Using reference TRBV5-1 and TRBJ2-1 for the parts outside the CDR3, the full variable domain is KAGVTQTPRYLIKTRGQQVTLSCSPISGHRSVSWYQQTPGQGLQFLFEYFSETQRNKGNFPGRFSGRQFSNSRSEMNVSTLELGDSALYLCASSLDAGPNEQFFGPGTRLTVL.

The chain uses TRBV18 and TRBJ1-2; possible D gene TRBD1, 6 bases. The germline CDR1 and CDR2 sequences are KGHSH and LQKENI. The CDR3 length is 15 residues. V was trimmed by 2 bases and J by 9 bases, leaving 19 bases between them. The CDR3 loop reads CASSPVGGEGRSYTF. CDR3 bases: TGTGCCAGCTCACCAGTTGGGGGCGAGGGGAGGAGCTACACCTTC.

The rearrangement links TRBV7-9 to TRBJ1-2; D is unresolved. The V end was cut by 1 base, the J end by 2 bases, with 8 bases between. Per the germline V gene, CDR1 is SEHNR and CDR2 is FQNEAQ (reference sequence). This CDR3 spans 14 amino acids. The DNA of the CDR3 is TGTGCCAGCAGCTTAGGAGTAGCCAACTATGGCTACACCTTC. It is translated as CASSLGVANYGYTF. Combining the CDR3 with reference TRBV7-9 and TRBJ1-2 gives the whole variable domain DTGVSQNPRHKITKRGQNVTFRCDPISEHNRLYWYRQTLGQGPEFLTYFQNEAQLEKSRLLSDRFSAERPKGSFSTLEIQRTEQGDSAMYLCASSLGVANYGYTFGSGTRLTVV.